This T cell receptor (beta chain) comes out of a study of blood T cell repertoires in COVID-19 (dated by TCRdb to 2018 to 2021). Describing the broader study: Collaborator samples came from the United States, Italy and Spain and covered acute and convalescent phases of COVID-19. The prospective study material was composed of cDNA or gDNA derived from T cells, B-cell-depleted T cells, or PBMCs. Deeply sampled blood TCRbeta repertoires from subjects exposed to, actively infected with, or recovered from COVID-19 were included in the dataset. A freely available public database, intended as a resource for researchers studying the immune response to SARS-CoV-2, is where the repertoires were released. Samples came from the ongoing ImmuneRACE study (first 160 participants) plus 1,254 subjects from 6 global collaborators. The sample metadata nearly always contained a de-identified subject ID, COVID-19 status, age in years and sex. Where available, HLA class I and class II types were taken from metadata supplied by the sample provider and were not determined by assay-based typing. Here is what the overall study found, with its caveats: The quantity of clinical and demographic metadata differed by source and by participant and was supplied without curation.

TCRbeta CDR3 regions were amplified from genomic DNA using the immunoSEQ Assay, a bias-controlled multiplex PCR. For the original study's pipeline: The number of nucleated cells in each sample was estimated by amplification of reference gene primers within the assay. To quantify the absolute abundance of each unique TCRbeta CDR3 rearrangement, sequence reads were collapsed and filtered. Productive Simpson clonality was computed per sample as the square root of Simpson's diversity index over productive rearrangements. TCRdb's version of the immuneACCESS table is confined to in-frame rearrangements and falls short of the full clone set. An unresolved V gene accounts for under half of the shortfall where checked; the remainder is of unknown origin. The V and J calls and clone size were taken over from that table, and D and trimming were inferred from the DNA. Across this sample there are 190,000 or so clones, with around 88% seen only once. Jointly, the top ten make up over 7% of the sample.

Participants in the prospective study were aged about 18 to 89 years, lived in 20 to 30 United States geographic areas, and enrolled through a virtual design. Cohort assignment in the prospective study relied on participant-reported clinical history from a screening survey and a study questionnaire. Recovered participants in ImmuneRACE Cohort 3 were defined as having two consecutive negative NP/OP PCR tests, clearance from a healthcare professional, or resolution of symptoms. In the prospective study, whole blood, serum and a nasopharyngeal or oropharyngeal swab were collected from each participant by mobile phlebotomists. Participants in the prospective study had the option to provide additional blood draws and questionnaires over a 2-month period. Prospective study blood samples were shipped either frozen or at room temperature before DNA extraction. Relative to germline, V is 4 bases shorter and J is 6 bases shorter, with 7 bases between their ends. CDR1 LGHDT and CDR2 YNNKEL were looked up in the germline V gene (reference sequence). The CDR3 holds 13 amino acids from the cysteine to the phenylalanine. The read is trimmed to its CDR3 DNA, 39 bases read in frame from base 1.

A remark on this clone: Its antigen is not yet known. No much larger clone is present one base from it, and per-base qualities are unavailable.

Rearrangement joined TRBV3-1 (or the pseudogene TRBV3-2) to TRBJ2-6, with the D segment identity uncertain. Sequences were obtained from PBMCs or T cells enriched from blood (not recorded which). This sequence originates from a woman between 25 and 40 years old who had recovered from COVID-19. The DNA reads TGTGCCAGCAGCCTCGAGAAGGCCAACGTCCTGACTTTC. It is translated as CASSLEKANVLTF.